The clone carrying this T cell receptor (beta chain) appeared many times. Antigen unknown. The CDR3 totals 14 residues. Trimming took off 4 bases at V and 0 bases at J, with 9 bases between the two ends. Germline lookup yields CDR1 SEHNR and CDR2 FQNEAQ (reference sequence). This entry is derived from a study of T cell repertoires in cytomegalovirus infection. Study-level information: Matching HLA type, along with CMV infection, was indicated by public TCR beta signatures.

Broader study findings: HLA-C-restricted TCR beta clonotypes specific for CMV led the ex vivo response. The cumulative frequency of public TCR beta families identified carriers of CMV plus the relevant HLA.

TCRdb reanalysed the reads using MiXCR and keeps one entry per CDR3 protein. In the table there are 310,000 or so distinct CDR3 sequences, about a sixth of which are singletons. The sample consisted of PBMCs. The source is a human donor in good health (CMV status not recorded). Some clones in this sample may be carry-over from other donors' samples. The rearrangement joins TRBV7-9 to TRBJ1-1; unclear D gene. CDR3 sequence: CASSYAKMNTEAFF. DNA for the CDR3: TGTGCCAGCAGCTACGCAAAGATGAACACTGAAGCTTTCTTT.